The following is a T cell receptor beta chain sequence with its context. PCR used 60 Vbeta primers and 13 Jbeta primers. Sequencing used immunoSEQ multiplex PCR; TCRdb keeps in-frame clones, though not all of them. Here the sample spans approximately 84,000 clones, about three quarters being singletons. Germline CDR1 and CDR2: MGHRA and YSYEKL. Trimming removed 0 bases from V and 1 base from J, with 10 bases in between. This CDR3 has 16 amino acids. The sample belongs to a study of cytomegalovirus exposure and HLA in healthy donors. The source of this sequence is a male donor in good health and CMV-seropositive. Sequencing used PBMCs. The chain carries TRBV4-1 and TRBJ2-1; D is possibly TRBD2 (6 bases). The CDR3 region has the DNA TGCGCCAGCAGCCAAGAGAGCGGGTGGTCCTACAATGAGCAGTTCTTC. It yields the protein CASSQESGWSYNEQFF.